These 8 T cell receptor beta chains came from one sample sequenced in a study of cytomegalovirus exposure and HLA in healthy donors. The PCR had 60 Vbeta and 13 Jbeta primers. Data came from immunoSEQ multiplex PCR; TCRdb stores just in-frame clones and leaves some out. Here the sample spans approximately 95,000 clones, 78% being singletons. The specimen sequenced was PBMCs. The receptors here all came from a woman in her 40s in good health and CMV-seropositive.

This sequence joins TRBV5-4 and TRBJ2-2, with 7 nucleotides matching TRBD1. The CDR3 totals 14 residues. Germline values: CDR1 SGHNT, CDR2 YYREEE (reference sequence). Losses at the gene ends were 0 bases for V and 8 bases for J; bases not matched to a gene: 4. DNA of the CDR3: TGTGCCAGCAGCTTGGCGACAGGGTCGGGGGAGCTGTTTTTT. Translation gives CASSLATGSGELFF.

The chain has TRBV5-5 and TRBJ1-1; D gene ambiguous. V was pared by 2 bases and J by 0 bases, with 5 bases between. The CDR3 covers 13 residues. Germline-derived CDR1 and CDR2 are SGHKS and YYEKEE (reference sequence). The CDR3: CASSFSLNTEAFF. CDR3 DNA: TGTGCCAGCAGCTTCTCCCTGAACACTGAAGCTTTCTTT.

The CDR3 bases are TGTGCCACCAGCAGAGATCGAAACCTAAATGAAAAACTGTTTTTT. The encoded protein is CATSRDRNLNEKLFF. The chain recombines TRBV15 with TRBJ1-4; D gene unclear. Germline V lookup: CDR1 LNHNV, CDR2 YYDKDF (reference sequence). Trimming took off 0 bases at V and 5 bases at J, with 10 bases between the two ends. The CDR3 covers 15 residues. Based on the CDR3 plus reference TRBV15 and TRBJ1-4, the full variable domain is DAMVIQNPRYQVTQFGKPVTLSCSQTLNHNVMYWYQQKSSQAPKLLFHYYDKDFNNEADTPDNFQSRRPNTSFCFLDIRSPGLGDTAMYLCATSRDRNLNEKLFFGSGTQLSVL.

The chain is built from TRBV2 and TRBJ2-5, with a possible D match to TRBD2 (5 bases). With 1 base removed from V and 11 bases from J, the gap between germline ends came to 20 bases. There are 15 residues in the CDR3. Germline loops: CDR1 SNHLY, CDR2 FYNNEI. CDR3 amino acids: CASSEGLGLPAEQYF. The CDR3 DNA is TGTGCCAGCAGTGAAGGTTTAGGACTCCCAGCGGAGCAGTACTTC.

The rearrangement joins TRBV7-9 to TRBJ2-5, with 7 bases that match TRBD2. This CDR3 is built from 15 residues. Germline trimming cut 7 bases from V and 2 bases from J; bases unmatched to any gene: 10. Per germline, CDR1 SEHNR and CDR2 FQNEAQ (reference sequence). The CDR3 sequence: CASTRGGEPQETQYF. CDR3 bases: TGTGCCAGCACCCGGGGAGGGGAACCGCAAGAGACCCAGTACTTC. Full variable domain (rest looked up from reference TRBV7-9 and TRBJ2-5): DTGVSQNPRHKITKRGQNVTFRCDPISEHNRLYWYRQTLGQGPEFLTYFQNEAQLEKSRLLSDRFSAERPKGSFSTLEIQRTEQGDSAMYLCASTRGGEPQETQYFGPGTRLLVL.

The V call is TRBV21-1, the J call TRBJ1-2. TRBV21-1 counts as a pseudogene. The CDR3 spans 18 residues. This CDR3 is CASSKAGEGRRQYYGYTF. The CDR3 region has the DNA TGTGCCAGCAGCAAAGCGGGGGAGGGGCGGAGACAGTACTATGGCTACACCTTC.

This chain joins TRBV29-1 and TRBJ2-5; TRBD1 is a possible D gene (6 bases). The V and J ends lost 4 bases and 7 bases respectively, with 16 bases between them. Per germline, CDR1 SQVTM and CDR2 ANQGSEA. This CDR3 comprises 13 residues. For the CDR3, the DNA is TGCAGCGTTGCAGTGTCAGGGGAAGGGACCCAGTACTTC. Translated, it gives CSVAVSGEGTQYF.

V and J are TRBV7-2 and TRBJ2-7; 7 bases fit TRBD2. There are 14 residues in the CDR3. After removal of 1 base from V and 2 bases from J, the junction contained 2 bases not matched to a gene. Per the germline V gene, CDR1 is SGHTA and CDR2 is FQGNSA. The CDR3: CASSLGGSPYEQYF. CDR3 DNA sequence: TGTGCCAGCAGCTTAGGCGGGAGCCCCTACGAGCAGTACTTC. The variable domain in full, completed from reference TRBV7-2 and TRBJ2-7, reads GAGVSQSPSNKVTEKGKDVELRCDPISGHTALYWYRQSLGQGLEFLIYFQGNSAPDKSGLPSDRFSAERTGGSVSTLTIQRTQQEDSAVYLCASSLGGSPYEQYFGPGTRLTVT.